Shown below are 25 T cell receptor beta chains from a single sample sequenced in a study of regulatory T cells in long-lasting Graves disease. Both iRepertoire HTBI primers and Arm-PCR of CDR3 regions were used to build the TCR beta libraries. TCRdb used MiXCR to reprocess the multiplex PCR reads, holding one entry per CDR3 protein. The table shows approximately 470,000 distinct CDR3 sequences, with 15% to 20% occurring only once. Time point: newly diagnosed GD, antithyroid drugs for less than 3 months. Extracted PBMC RNA gave rise to the TCR library. The same sample was also used in a study of T cells in Graves' hyperthyroidism and ophthalmopathy.

Source: peripheral blood mononuclear cells (PBMCs), taken at new diagnosis, from a patient treated with antithyroid drugs. The receptors derive from a man aged 40-50 years with Graves disease.

The gene calls are TRBV6-1 and TRBJ1-1; a weak D match, TRBD1 (5 bases). The ends were cut back, 5 bases at V and 10 bases at J, with 20 bases in the middle. CDR1 is MNHNS and CDR2 is SASEGT in the germline V gene. CDR3 length equals 14 residues. This CDR3 reads CASSPTGASRGAFF. The CDR3 DNA reads as TGTGCCAGCAGTCCTACAGGCGCCAGTAGGGGAGCTTTCTTT.

This clonotype was seen many times. The rearrangement links TRBV2 to TRBJ2-1, with TRBD2 identical over 11 bases. V trimming: 2 bases; J trimming: 9 bases; junction bases outside the gene matches: 6. The CDR3 is 15 amino acids. Germline assignment: CDR1 SNHLY and CDR2 FYNNEI. The CDR3 nucleotides are TGTGCCAGCAGTGAAACTAGCGGGAGTGGGGGTGAGCAGTTCTTC. Translating gives CASSETSGSGGEQFF.

About this clonotype itself: A much larger clone sits a single nucleotide away, making a read error possible. The chain links TRBV2 to TRBJ2-2; D could derive from TRBD1 or TRBD2 (6 bases each). V was clipped by 9 bases and J by 4 bases, with 15 bases between them. From germline, CDR1 is SNHLY and CDR2 FYNNEI. The CDR3 runs to 14 residues. The chain's CDR3 is CARRGAIVTGELFF. In DNA form, the CDR3 reads TGTGCCAGAAGGGGGGCTATCGTCACCGGGGAGCTGTTTTTT.

V usage is TRBV11-1 and J usage is TRBJ2-3, with 14 bases that match TRBD2. The ends lost 5 bases at V and 3 bases at J; junction bases unmatched: 7. Germline loops: CDR1 SGHAT, CDR2 FQDESV (reference sequence). The CDR3 length is 17 residues. The CDR3 loop reads CASSLGLAGGVTDTQYF. The CDR3 DNA is TGTGCCAGCAGCCTTGGACTAGCGGGAGGAGTAACAGATACGCAGTATTTT. The full variable domain, in which reference TRBV11-1 and TRBJ2-3 provide the parts outside the CDR3, is EAEVAQSPRYKITEKSQAVAFWCDPISGHATLYWYRQILGQGPELLVQFQDESVVDDSQLPKDRFSAERLKGVDSTLKIQPAELGDSAMYLCASSLGLAGGVTDTQYFGPGTRLTVL.

This clonotype was seen ten or more times. This chain connects TRBV7-6 to TRBJ2-1; D remains unclear. Trimming took 5 bases from V and 7 from J, leaving 12 bases between them. The CDR3 loop spans 13 amino acids. Germline values: CDR1 SGHVS, CDR2 FNYEAQ. The CDR3 DNA reads as TGTGCCAGCAGCGGTCGTCCGTGGAATGAGCAGTTCTTC. It encodes CASSGRPWNEQFF. The full variable domain, completed using reference TRBV7-6 and TRBJ2-1, is GAGVSQSPRYKVTKRGQDVALRCDPISGHVSLYWYRQALGQGPEFLTYFNYEAQQDKSGLPNDRFSAERPEGSISTLTIQRTEQRDSAMYRCASSGRPWNEQFFGPGTRLTVL.

This clonotype occurred many times. The V and J genes are TRBV28 and TRBJ2-3; 10 bases line up with TRBD2. Germline CDR1 and CDR2: MDHEN and SYDVKM. The V segment lost 7 bases and the J segment 1 base; nucleotides outside the gene matches: 17. CDR3 length: 19 residues. The DNA for the CDR3 is TGTGCCAGCACTAGTTTTTTGGGCTCCGGACTAGCGGGCACAGATACGCAGTATTTT. Translated: CASTSFLGSGLAGTDTQYF.

This clonotype was seen a handful of times. CDR3 loop: CASSSYRGRKETQYF. CDR3 coding DNA: TGTGCCAGCAGCTCATACAGGGGGCGGAAAGAGACCCAGTACTTC. This chain connects TRBV5-6 to TRBJ2-5, with 9 bases that match TRBD1. The germline V gene encodes CDR1 SGHDT and CDR2 YYEEEE. Trimming cost V 3 bases and J 3 bases; bases outside gene matches: 6. The CDR3 contains 15 residues.

On this clonotype: A read error is possible here, since a much larger clone lies one base away. The chain joins TRBV30 to TRBJ2-1; perhaps TRBD2 as D (5 bases). Germline CDR1 and CDR2: GTSNPN and SVGIG (reference sequence). V was shortened by 3 bases and J by 10 bases, with 13 bases between the two germline ends. The CDR3 sequence is 12 residues long. The CDR3 DNA reads as TGTGCCTGGAGGCGGGTCTCCTACGAGCAGTTCTTC. Translation gives CAWRRVSYEQFF.

This clonotype has a count of ten or more. The V call is TRBV3-1, the J call TRBJ2-1; 7 nucleotides agree with TRBD2. After removal of 8 bases from V and 14 bases from J, the junction contained 6 bases not matched to a gene. CDR1 is LGHDT and CDR2 is YNNKEL in the germline V gene (reference sequence). The CDR3 spans 10 residues. CDR3 DNA: TGTGCCAGCCGAACTAGCGACGAGTTCTTC. Residues: CASRTSDEFF.

This clonotype appeared a few times. The J gene is TRBJ2-7, the V gene TRBV5-5; possibly TRBD1 for D (6 bases). CDR3 length: 18 residues. Trimming removed 4 bases at V and 7 bases at J, with 30 bases between. CDR1 and CDR2 from the germline V gene are SGHKS and YYEKEE (reference sequence). As DNA, the CDR3 is TGTGCCAGCAGCCCCCTATCGTGGGGGCGAACCCTCCTCGATGAGCAGTACTTC. As protein: CASSPLSWGRTLLDEQYF.

V gene TRBV29-1 combines with J gene TRBJ2-3; D gene unclear. Looked up from germline, CDR1 is SQVTM and CDR2 is ANQGSEA. Trimming removed 7 bases at V and 1 base at J, with 9 bases between. This CDR3 has 12 amino acids. CDR3 bases: TGCAGCGGCCTACCGGGCACAGATACGCAGTATTTT. Its translation is CSGLPGTDTQYF.

This clonotype was detected many times. V usage is TRBV7-9 and J usage is TRBJ2-7; 13 bases line up with TRBD2. After removal of 4 bases from V and 5 bases from J, the junction contained 5 bases not matched to a gene. The germline gives CDR1 SEHNR, CDR2 FQNEAQ (reference sequence). The CDR3 sequence is 15 residues long. In nucleotides, the CDR3 is TGTGCCAGCAGCTCGGGGACTAGCGGGATTGACGAGCAGTACTTC. Amino acids: CASSSGTSGIDEQYF.

Comments on this clonotype: The junction does not match germline at one end; this may be a read error. J is TRBJ1-1 and V is TRBV7-3; D call uncertain. Per germline, CDR1 SGHTA and CDR2 FQGTGA. The CDR3 covers 14 residues. The DNA of the CDR3 is TGTGCCAGCAGCTTAAAGGGAGCGAACACTGAAGCTTCCTTT. Translation gives CASSLKGANTEASF. The full variable domain, completed using reference TRBV7-3 and TRBJ1-1, is GAGVSQTPSNKVTEKGKYVELRCDPISGHTALYWYRQSLGQGPEFLIYFQGTGAADDSGLPNDRFFAVRPEGSVSTLKIQRTERGDSAVYLCASSLKGANTEASFGQGTRLTVV.

There are many counts of this clonotype. The CDR3 region is CASSQTAVNTGELFF. CDR3 bases: TGTGCCAGCAGCCAAACGGCGGTAAACACCGGGGAGCTGTTTTTT. This chain links TRBV6-1 with TRBJ2-2; D remains unclear. The V gene lost 6 bases and the J gene lost 2 bases, with 13 bases spanning the gap. This CDR3 is built from 15 residues. The V gene's germline CDR1 is MNHNS and CDR2 SASEGT.

V gene TRBV25-1 combines with J gene TRBJ2-7; 7 nucleotides align to TRBD1. V was pared by 3 bases and J by 3 bases, with 5 bases of the junction left unmatched. Germline lookup yields CDR1 MGHDK and CDR2 SYGVNS. The CDR3 covers 14 residues. CDR3 nucleotides: TGTGCCAGCAGTGATGTTTCAGGGGGCTACGAGCAGTACTTC. This codes for CASSDVSGGYEQYF.

This chain uses TRBV19 with TRBJ2-2, with 7 nucleotides matching TRBD1. V trimming: 6 bases; J trimming: 0 bases; junction bases outside the gene matches: 7. CDR3 length: 16 amino acids. Looked up from germline, CDR1 is LNHDA and CDR2 is SQIVND (reference sequence). The CDR3: CASRTGTASNTGELFF. The CDR3 bases are TGTGCCAGTAGAACCGGGACAGCTTCGAACACCGGGGAGCTGTTTTTT. The entire variable domain, with the rest obtained from reference TRBV19 and TRBJ2-2, is as follows: DGGITQSPKYLFRKEGQNVTLSCEQNLNHDAMYWYRQDPGQGLRLIYYSQIVNDFQKGDIAEGYSVSREKKESFPLTVTSAQKNPTAFYLCASRTGTASNTGELFFGEGSRLTVL.

This clonotype was detected many times. The gene calls are TRBV3-1 and TRBJ1-1, with D tentatively TRBD1 (5 bases). The V gene's germline CDR1 is LGHDT and CDR2 YNNKEL (reference sequence). Trimming cost V 6 bases and J 1 base, with 12 bases left between them. The CDR3 totals 14 residues. This CDR3 reads CASSRQDRNTEAFF. The CDR3 nucleotides read TGTGCCAGCAGTCGACAAGACAGGAACACTGAAGCTTTCTTT.

This clonotype was observed a single time. This rearrangement joins TRBV6-1 to TRBJ2-5; 9 positions match TRBD2. Germline V gene sequence: CDR1 MNHNS, CDR2 SASEGT. V trimming: 7 bases; J trimming: 5 bases; junction bases outside the gene matches: 8. The CDR3 has 14 residues. The CDR3 reads CASIPAGGLETQYF. The CDR3 region has the DNA TGTGCCAGCATCCCGGCGGGGGGGCTCGAGACCCAGTACTTC.

This clonotype was seen at least ten times. This chain connects TRBV19 to TRBJ2-2, with D unclear. Deletions cut 4 bases from V and 1 base from J, with 16 bases between. Germline CDR1 and CDR2: LNHDA and SQIVND (reference sequence). The CDR3 has 17 amino acids. The CDR3 region is CASSTSADGLNTGELFF. CDR3 DNA: TGTGCCAGTAGTACCTCCGCGGACGGTCTGAACACCGGGGAGCTGTTTTTT. Complete variable domain (other parts from reference TRBV19 and TRBJ2-2): DGGITQSPKYLFRKEGQNVTLSCEQNLNHDAMYWYRQDPGQGLRLIYYSQIVNDFQKGDIAEGYSVSREKKESFPLTVTSAQKNPTAFYLCASSTSADGLNTGELFFGEGSRLTVL.

Comments on this clonotype: A much larger clone is a single base away; this may be a read error. As DNA, the CDR3 is TGCAGTGCTATAGCGGGAGCCTCAGGGGACCTGTTTTTT. This gives the protein CSAIAGASGDLFF. The chain combines TRBV20-1 with TRBJ2-2, with 9 bases fitting TRBD2. This CDR3 comprises 13 residues. Per the germline V gene, CDR1 is DFQATT and CDR2 is SNEGSKA (reference sequence).

Many counts were recorded for this clonotype. This chain joins TRBV20-1 and TRBJ2-1; 11 bases line up with TRBD2. After removal of 3 bases from V and 3 bases from J, the junction contained 7 bases not matched to a gene. CDR3 size: 16 residues. Germline V lookup: CDR1 DFQATT, CDR2 SNEGSKA (reference sequence). CDR3: CSASISSGRFYNEQFF. The CDR3 DNA sequence: TGCAGTGCTAGTATCTCTAGCGGGAGGTTCTACAATGAGCAGTTCTTC.

This clonotype was counted many times. The chain uses TRBV2 and TRBJ1-2; D may be TRBD1 (5 bases). V was clipped by 6 bases and J by 0 bases, with 14 bases between them. This CDR3 contains 15 residues. Germline CDR1 SNHLY, CDR2 FYNNEI. CDR3 nucleotides: TGTGCCAGCAGGGAGGGAGGGGCAGCTAACTATGGCTACACCTTC. It codes for CASREGGAANYGYTF. Full variable domain (rest looked up from reference TRBV2 and TRBJ1-2): EPEVTQTPSHQVTQMGQEVILRCVPISNHLYFYWYRQILGQKVEFLVSFYNNEISEKSEIFDDQFSVERPDGSNFTLKIRSTKLEDSAMYFCASREGGAANYGYTFGSGTRLTVV.

Only a few counts were recorded for this clonotype. The chain links TRBV30 to TRBJ2-2; D not certain. Germline values: CDR1 GTSNPN, CDR2 SVGIG (reference sequence). The CDR3 spans 11 residues. V was pared by 4 bases and J by 6 bases, with 6 bases between. The CDR3 sequence: CAWTKAGELFF. The CDR3 DNA is TGTGCCTGGACCAAGGCCGGGGAGCTGTTTTTT.

This clonotype was seen more than once but under ten times. The chain combines TRBV5-1 with TRBJ2-5; D is possibly TRBD1 or TRBD2 (5 bases each). CDR1 is SGHRS, CDR2 YFSETQ, per germline. This CDR3 comprises 16 residues. V lost 0 bases and J lost 5, with 17 bases in between. CDR3 sequence: CASSLDPAGTRETQYF. Written as DNA, the CDR3 is TGCGCCAGCAGCTTGGACCCGGCAGGGACCCGGGAGACCCAGTACTTC. Drawing the rest from reference TRBV5-1 and TRBJ2-5, the complete variable domain is KAGVTQTPRYLIKTRGQQVTLSCSPISGHRSVSWYQQTPGQGLQFLFEYFSETQRNKGNFPGRFSGRQFSNSRSEMNVSTLELGDSALYLCASSLDPAGTRETQYFGPGTRLLVL.

This clonotype was counted ten times or more. This chain links TRBV12-3 or TRBV12-4 with TRBJ1-4; 7 nucleotides line up with TRBD1. The V gene end was trimmed by 2 bases and the J gene end by 8 bases; junction bases not matched to a gene: 8. The CDR3 consists of 15 residues. CDR3 nucleotide sequence: TGTGCCAGCAGTTTATCGTACAGGGGCCAAGAAAAACTGTTTTTT. This sequence encodes CASSLSYRGQEKLFF.